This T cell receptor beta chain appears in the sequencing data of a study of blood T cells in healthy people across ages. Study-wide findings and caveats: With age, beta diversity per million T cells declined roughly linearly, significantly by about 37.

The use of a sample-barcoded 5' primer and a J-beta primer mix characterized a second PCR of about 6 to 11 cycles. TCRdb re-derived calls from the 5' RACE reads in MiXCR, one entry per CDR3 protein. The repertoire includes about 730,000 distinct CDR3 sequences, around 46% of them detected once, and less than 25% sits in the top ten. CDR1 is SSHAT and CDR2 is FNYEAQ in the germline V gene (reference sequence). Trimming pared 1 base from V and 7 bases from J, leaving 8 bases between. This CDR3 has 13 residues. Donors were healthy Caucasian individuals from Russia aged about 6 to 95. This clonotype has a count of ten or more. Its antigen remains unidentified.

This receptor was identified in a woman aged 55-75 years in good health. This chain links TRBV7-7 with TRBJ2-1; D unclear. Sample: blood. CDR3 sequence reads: CASSLDLVNEQFF. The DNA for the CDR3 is TGTGCCAGCAGCTTAGACCTAGTTAATGAGCAGTTCTTC. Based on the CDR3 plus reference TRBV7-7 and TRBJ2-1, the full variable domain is GAGVSQSPRYKVTKRGQDVTLRCDPISSHATLYWYQQALGQGPEFLTYFNYEAQPDKSGLPSDRFSAERPEGSISTLTIQRTEQRDSAMYRCASSLDLVNEQFFGPGTRLTVL.